Reported below is one T cell receptor (beta chain). The antigen remains undetermined. This entry is derived from a study of shared clonotypes between healthy human individuals. General study findings and limits: Larger estimated richness was generally recorded for naive subsets relative to memory subsets.

The input for sorted-subset replicate PCRs was around 200 ng DNA, 30,000 or so T cell genomes. Authors' processing steps: Because ImmunoSEQ provided only junction sequences with no quality scores, the filtering differed. Libraries were prepared by immunoSEQ multiplex PCR; TCRdb keeps only in-frame clonotypes and omits some of them. V, J and clone size reflect that table, while D and trimming were determined from the DNA. Of 2.3 million or so clones in the sample, approximately 95% were seen once. The CDR3 has 16 residues. This TCR derives from a man aged 18-30 years in good health. Some clones in this sample may be carry-over from other donors' samples. The specimen sequenced was naive CD4+ T cells from PBMCs. Noted subset: CD45RA+ positively selected. The rearrangement joins TRBV21-1 to TRBJ2-6; TRBD1 is the table's D call and was not checked against the DNA. TRBV21-1 is reported as a pseudogene. CDR3 DNA: TGTGCCAGCAGCAAAGAAGGGGTTCGTGGGGCCAACGTCCTGACTTTC. Translated: CASSKEGVRGANVLTF.